This entry concerns a single T cell receptor beta chain. Looked up from germline, CDR1 is SGHNT and CDR2 is YYREEE (reference sequence). V lost 7 bases, J lost 3 bases, and 11 bases lay in between. This CDR3 spans 13 amino acids. This sample was included in a study of cytomegalovirus exposure and HLA in healthy donors. In the PCR, 60 Vbeta and 13 Jbeta primers were used. The protocol was immunoSEQ multiplex PCR, while the TCRdb copy is restricted to in-frame clones and leaves out a portion. The sample holds 90,000 to 100,000 clones; around 10% are singletons and the top ten take approximately 5.1%. Sample: PBMCs. This TCR derives from a man aged 50-59 years in good health and CMV-seropositive. The rearrangement joins TRBV5-4 to TRBJ1-5; D possibly corresponds to TRBD1 (5 bases). The CDR3 region is CASRMGPNQPQHF. CDR3 DNA sequence: TGTGCCAGCCGCATGGGGCCCAATCAGCCCCAGCATTTT.